The next 27 T cell receptor beta chains were all read from a single sample in a study of T-cell reconstitution after alpha-beta-depleted transplantation in children. Unique molecular identifiers were incorporated during preparation of the TCRbeta library. One entry per CDR3 protein, called by TCRdb with MiXCR from the PCR reads. Of approximately 800,000 distinct CDR3 sequences in the sample, 15% to 20% were seen once. Sequenced here: PBMCs, mostly from graft donor cells, sampled 360 days after TCRalphabeta/CD19-depleted stem cell transplant. These receptors came from a male patient aged 10 to 17 who had a stem cell transplant for acute lymphoblastic leukemia, so the T cells may come from the graft donor.

The chain couples TRBV11-2 to TRBJ2-7; 9 bases fit TRBD2. The CDR3 runs 18 residues. The trim removed 4 bases at V and 7 bases at J, leaving 20 bases unmatched. Germline lookup yields CDR1 SGHAT and CDR2 FQNNGV. The CDR3 DNA is TGTGCCAGCAGCTACCTGGGACTAGCTTCTCCGGCCCTGGGGGAGCAGTACTTC. Translated: CASSYLGLASPALGEQYF.

This sequence joins TRBV25-1 and TRBJ1-2; D perhaps matches TRBD1 (5 bases). Trimming left V 9 bases short and J 3 bases short, with 14 bases between. Germline values: CDR1 MGHDK, CDR2 SYGVNS. The CDR3 spans 13 residues. CDR3 region: CASTVQGYYGYTF. The CDR3 DNA is TGTGCCAGTACGGTCCAGGGATACTATGGCTACACCTTC.

This clonotype was seen a few times. The chain employs TRBV19 and TRBJ2-5; 12 bases are a match to TRBD2. CDR3 length equals 16 residues. Germline V lookup: CDR1 LNHDA, CDR2 SQIVND (reference sequence). The ends lost 6 bases at V and 1 base at J; junction bases unmatched: 6. The chain's CDR3 is CASRSTSGRGQETQYF. The CDR3 DNA reads as TGTGCCAGTAGGTCGACTAGCGGGAGAGGCCAAGAGACCCAGTACTTC.

The chain carries TRBV6-6 and TRBJ2-7; D perhaps matches TRBD2 (6 bases). Germline V lookup: CDR1 MNHNY, CDR2 SVGAGI (reference sequence). The CDR3 totals 11 residues. The V end was cut by 1 base, the J end by 10 bases, with 8 bases between. CDR3 nucleotides: TGTGCCAGCAGTTACTACGGGGGACAGTACTTC. Protein sequence: CASSYYGGQYF.

This clonotype turned up a few times. The rearrangement uses TRBV7-9 and TRBJ2-7; 10 bases align to TRBD1. The CDR3 has 14 amino acids. Trimming at V came to 7 bases and at J to 7 bases, leaving 10 bases not matched to a gene. Germline loops: CDR1 SEHNR, CDR2 FQNEAQ (reference sequence). The CDR3 coding sequence is TGTGCCAGCACTTCGGGACAGGGGTCTGGGGAGCAGTACTTC. This codes for CASTSGQGSGEQYF.

The rearrangement links TRBV12-3 or TRBV12-4 to TRBJ2-1, with 7 bases lining up with TRBD2. V shed 6 bases and J 7 bases; nucleotides not matched to a gene: 3. The CDR3 totals 12 residues. CDR3 DNA: TGTGCCAGCAGAAGGGAGGGGAATGAGCAGTTCTTC. This translates into CASRREGNEQFF.

The V and J genes are TRBV27 and TRBJ2-7; the D gene is possibly TRBD2 (5 bases). CDR3 size: 13 residues. V lost 3 bases and J lost 7, with 13 bases in between. Germline V CDR1 and CDR2: MNHEY, SMNVEV (reference sequence). CDR3 nucleotide sequence: TGTGCCAGCAGTTTCATCGGCCGGGGAGAGCAGTACTTC. Residues: CASSFIGRGEQYF.

In its sample, this clonotype was seen a few times. This chain connects TRBV29-1 to TRBJ2-1, with 9 bases lining up with TRBD2. The germline V gene has CDR1 SQVTM and CDR2 ANQGSEA. The V and J ends lost 8 bases and 6 bases, in that order; junction bases with no gene match: 14. CDR3 length equals 15 residues. CDR3 residues: CSSSHLAGASNEQFF. Here the CDR3 DNA reads TGCAGCTCCTCTCACTTAGCGGGAGCGAGCAATGAGCAGTTCTTC.

Only a few counts were recorded for this clonotype. This chain uses TRBV6-1 with TRBJ2-1; 8 positions agree with TRBD1. The CDR3 totals 15 residues. V shed 7 bases and J 3 bases; nucleotides not matched to a gene: 8. CDR1 MNHNS and CDR2 SASEGT come from the germline V gene. CDR3 protein: CASTEDRGVYNEQFF. CDR3 nucleotide sequence: TGTGCCAGCACCGAAGACAGGGGCGTCTACAATGAGCAGTTCTTC.

This clonotype was seen a handful of times. This chain links TRBV6-1 with TRBJ1-5; no clear D. The V gene lost 4 bases and the J gene lost 0 bases, with 10 bases spanning the gap. This CDR3 comprises 15 residues. Germline V gene sequence: CDR1 MNHNS, CDR2 SASEGT. The CDR3 DNA reads TGTGCCAGCAGTGGGGAAAGGTTTAGCAATCAGCCCCAGCATTTT. Encoded protein: CASSGERFSNQPQHF.

This clonotype was counted a few times. The gene calls are TRBV4-1 and TRBJ1-2; D call uncertain. The V gene lost 3 bases and the J gene lost 8 bases, with 16 bases spanning the gap. The CDR3 spans 14 residues. In germline, CDR1 is MGHRA, CDR2 YSYEKL. CDR3: CASSHAGTAGGYTF. CDR3 coding DNA: TGCGCCAGCAGCCACGCCGGAACGGCCGGCGGCTACACCTTC.

This rearrangement joins TRBV4-1 to TRBJ2-5; 9 nucleotides align to TRBD1. This CDR3 has 14 residues. V shed 1 base and J 5 bases; nucleotides not matched to a gene: 2. Germline loops: CDR1 MGHRA, CDR2 YSYEKL. The CDR3 is CASSQVGQGETQYF. DNA of the CDR3: TGCGCCAGCAGCCAAGTCGGACAGGGGGAGACCCAGTACTTC.

V usage is TRBV7-3 and J usage is TRBJ1-2; D might be TRBD1 (6 bases). The ends were cut back, 1 base at V and 8 bases at J, with 11 bases in the middle. From germline, CDR1 is SGHTA and CDR2 FQGTGA. This CDR3 has 13 residues. CDR3 DNA sequence: TGTGCCAGCAGCTTAATACAGGGAACCGGCTACACCTTC. This translates into CASSLIQGTGYTF.

This clonotype was picked up many times. The gene calls are TRBV12-3 or TRBV12-4 and TRBJ1-1; TRBD1 matches at 8 bases. The CDR3 is 16 amino acids. The trim removed 0 bases at V and 0 bases at J, leaving 3 bases unmatched. CDR3 residues: CASSLASGGMNTEAFF. The CDR3 DNA follows: TGTGCCAGCAGTTTAGCGTCAGGGGGCATGAACACTGAAGCTTTCTTT.

The chain has TRBV6-1 and TRBJ2-1; D is ambiguous. The CDR3 is made up of 15 amino acids. The germline gives CDR1 MNHNS, CDR2 SASEGT. V was clipped by 2 bases and J by 7 bases, with 15 bases between them. CDR3: CASSEMVGLRNEQFF. CDR3 sequence (DNA): TGTGCCAGCAGTGAAATGGTAGGGTTGAGGAATGAGCAGTTCTTC.

Only a few counts were recorded for this clonotype. The chain employs TRBV27 and TRBJ2-5; TRBD1 aligns across 7 bases. The CDR3 is 15 amino acids. With 5 bases clipped from V and 5 bases from J, the junction kept 11 bases outside the gene matches. CDR1 is MNHEY, CDR2 SMNVEV, per germline (reference sequence). In DNA, the CDR3 is TGTGCCAGCAGTATTTCCAAGACAGGGTGGGAGACCCAGTACTTC. Its translation is CASSISKTGWETQYF.

Ten or more counts support this clonotype. The gene calls are TRBV12-3 or TRBV12-4 and TRBJ2-7; D not certain. This CDR3 comprises 12 residues. Trimming took 5 bases from V and 6 from J, leaving 11 bases between them. In nucleotides, the CDR3 is TGTGCCAGCAGTACCCCACCACGCGAGCAGTACTTC. Residues: CASSTPPREQYF.

The rearrangement links TRBV2 to TRBJ2-3, with D possibly being TRBD1 (5 bases). V was clipped by 4 bases and J by 3 bases, with 14 bases between them. Germline V gene data show CDR1 as SNHLY and CDR2 as FYNNEI. This CDR3 has 15 amino acids. The DNA for the CDR3 is TGTGCCAGCAGTGCGGAAGGGGTGAGGACAGATACGCAGTATTTT. Amino acid sequence: CASSAEGVRTDTQYF.

This clonotype appeared a few times. V gene TRBV29-1 combines with J gene TRBJ2-7; 10 positions match TRBD2. Germline values: CDR1 SQVTM, CDR2 ANQGSEA. Unmatched junction bases numbered 10, after V lost 7 bases and J lost 4 bases. This CDR3 region has 14 residues. CDR3 in amino acids: CSALRGSGRYEQYF. Written as DNA, the CDR3 is TGCAGCGCTCTAAGGGGTAGCGGGAGGTACGAGCAGTACTTC.

The rearrangement links TRBV7-6 to TRBJ1-1; D is ambiguous. There are 14 residues in the CDR3. CDR1 and CDR2 from the germline V gene are SGHVS and FNYEAQ. The ends were cut back, 1 base at V and 4 bases at J, with 10 bases in the middle. The CDR3 here is CASSLVWRSTEAFF. DNA of the CDR3: TGTGCCAGCAGCTTAGTGTGGCGGTCCACTGAAGCTTTCTTT. Looking up the rest from reference TRBV7-6 and TRBJ1-1 gives the full variable domain: GAGVSQSPRYKVTKRGQDVALRCDPISGHVSLYWYRQALGQGPEFLTYFNYEAQQDKSGLPNDRFSAERPEGSISTLTIQRTEQRDSAMYRCASSLVWRSTEAFFGQGTRLTVV.

V is TRBV7-3 and J is TRBJ2-3; D is ambiguous. Germline V gene lookup returns CDR1 SGHTA and CDR2 FQGTGA. The V gene lost 9 bases and the J gene lost 1 base, with 14 bases spanning the gap. The CDR3 runs 14 residues. The CDR3 region has the DNA TGTGCCAGTTCGAAGGCTCTTGGCACAGATACGCAGTATTTT. Protein: CASSKALGTDTQYF.

CDR3 bases: TGTGCCAGCAACCCCTCCGCGACGGGAGGGGGGAGGAATGAGCAGTTCTTC. Its protein product is CASNPSATGGGRNEQFF. The J gene is TRBJ2-1, the V gene TRBV11-2, with TRBD2 matching over 8 bases. This CDR3 is built from 17 residues. From germline, CDR1 is SGHAT and CDR2 FQNNGV. V lost 7 bases and J lost 7; bases outside the gene matches: 18.

At least ten counts were recorded for this clonotype. CDR3 loop: CASSVNPSNYGYTF. The CDR3 DNA reads TGTGCCAGCAGCGTAAACCCCTCGAACTATGGCTACACCTTC. This chain links TRBV9 with TRBJ1-2; D unclear. CDR1 SGDLS and CDR2 YYNGEE come from the germline V gene. The CDR3 has 14 residues. The ends were cut back, 1 base at V and 2 bases at J, with 9 bases in the middle.

This clonotype was seen repeatedly, ten times or more. This chain joins TRBV7-3 and TRBJ2-1; D call uncertain. The CDR3 totals 13 residues. The germline CDR1 and CDR2 sequences are SGHTA and FQGTGA. Deletions cut 5 bases from V and 7 bases from J, with 12 bases between. This CDR3 reads CASSPFAENEQFF. CDR3 DNA sequence: TGTGCCAGCAGCCCCTTCGCTGAAAATGAGCAGTTCTTC.

Only a few counts were recorded for this clonotype. The chain carries TRBV29-1 and TRBJ2-3; tentative D call: TRBD1 (6 bases). Trimming shortened V by 6 bases and J by 1 base, and 8 bases separated the two germline ends. The CDR3 is made up of 12 amino acids. The germline CDR1 and CDR2 sequences are SQVTM and ANQGSEA. CDR3: CSVRQGTDTQYF. In DNA, the CDR3 is TGCAGCGTCCGACAGGGCACAGATACGCAGTATTTT.

CDR3 DNA sequence: TGTGCCACCAGTGATCCTGCGATGCGGGAGTCAGATACGCAGTATTTT. The encoded protein is CATSDPAMRESDTQYF. The chain uses TRBV24-1 and TRBJ2-3; 7 bases line up with TRBD2. Germline V gives CDR1 KGHDR, CDR2 SFDVKD. This CDR3 has 16 residues. Germline trimming cut 3 bases from V and 4 bases from J; bases unmatched to any gene: 9.

This clonotype showed up just a few times. V usage is TRBV20-1 and J usage is TRBJ1-1; D not resolved. Trimming took 2 bases from V and 3 from J, leaving 7 bases between them. The germline CDR1 and CDR2 sequences are DFQATT and SNEGSKA (reference sequence). This CDR3 comprises 12 residues. The chain's CDR3 is CSARSGDTEAFF. Here the CDR3 DNA reads TGCAGTGCTAGATCCGGGGACACTGAAGCTTTCTTT.